The present T cell receptor (beta chain) was sequenced within a study of CD8 T cells in ankylosing spondylitis. Study-wide results and limits: Disease-linked clones were reportedly significantly enriched in matched ankylosing spondylitis synovial fluid. Fewer than 10 highly homologous variants formed a TCR beta motif that appeared characteristic of ankylosing spondylitis blood.

Molecular-barcoded quantitative 5'-RACE produced these TCR beta libraries. A single record per CDR3 protein comes from TCRdb applying MiXCR to the 5' RACE reads. The sample has about 540,000 distinct CDR3 sequences, over 9.5% seen once. This CDR3 has 13 residues. Germline values: CDR1 MDHEN, CDR2 SYDVKM. V lost 10 bases and J 0 bases, leaving 10 bases between the germline ends. A note on this clonotype: Antigen specificity is unknown.

This chain connects TRBV28 to TRBJ2-1; D may correspond to TRBD1 or TRBD2 (5 bases each). The sequencing sample was made of blood, either unsorted or a sorted T cell fraction (not recorded which). This clonotype was sampled from a male donor with ankylosing spondylitis. The CDR3 protein is CATAGASYNEQFF. In DNA, the CDR3 is TGTGCCACGGCCGGGGCCTCCTACAATGAGCAGTTCTTC. The variable domain in full, completed from reference TRBV28 and TRBJ2-1, reads DVKVTQSSRYLVKRTGEKVFLECVQDMDHENMFWYRQDPGLGLRLIYFSYDVKMKEKGDIPEGYSVSREKKERFSLILESASTNQTSMYLCATAGASYNEQFFGPGTRLTVL.